The sequence of this TCR beta chain was determined in a study of shared clonotypes between healthy human individuals. Broader study findings: Generation of non-shared clonotypes was less probable than generation of clonotypes shared by all four donors. Sampling was confined to blood; repertoires within tissues likely differ.

Data came from immunoSEQ multiplex PCR; TCRdb stores just in-frame clones and leaves some out. This sample has around 2.5 million clones, with approximately 93% found just once. As concerns this clone: As yet, its antigen is unknown. The junction and the germline gene differ at one end; a read error may be behind it.

Looked up from germline, CDR1 is MGHRA and CDR2 is YSYEKL. This CDR3 spans 13 amino acids. The chain joins TRBV4-1 to TRBJ1-2; TRBD1 is a possible D gene (5 bases). This TCR was sampled from a man aged 18 to 29 in good health. Some clones in this sample may be carry-over from other donors' samples. Sample: naive CD4+ T cells from PBMCs. Noted subset: CD45RA+ positively selected. CDR3 amino acids: CASSQDQGRDSVF. Here the CDR3 DNA reads TGCGCCAGCAGCCAAGATCAGGGCAGGGACTCCGTCTTC.